A selection of T cell receptor beta chains follows, all from one sample in a study of regulatory T cells in long-lasting Graves disease. From the multiplex PCR reads, TCRdb called clonotypes with MiXCR, one entry per CDR3 protein. The table shows over 450,000 distinct CDR3 sequences, with 12% occurring only once. A further study also used this sample, focusing on T cells in Graves' hyperthyroidism and ophthalmopathy.

This specimen consisted of peripheral blood mononuclear cells (PBMCs), obtained at new diagnosis, from a patient treated with antithyroid drugs. The receptors come from a woman between 25 and 40 years old with Graves disease. CDR3s include the opening cysteine and the closing phenylalanine or tryptophan. A D gene is named only where the DNA matches it firmly. Size tells how often a clone was seen (once, few, many) or the class of an expanded clone, and some rows leave it out.

j_gene,v_gene,d_gene,abundance,CDR3aa,CDR3nt
TRBJ2-1,TRBV9,NA,many,CASSVWEGGSYNEQFF,TGTGCCAGCAGCGTTTGGGAAGGAGGGTCCTACAATGAGCAGTTCTTC
TRBJ2-5,TRBV15,NA,NA,CATSREPGSIETQYF,TGTGCCACCAGCAGAGAGCCAGGGTCGATCGAGACCCAGTACTTC
TRBJ2-6,TRBV4-1,NA,few,CASSQAEGSGANVLTF,TGCGCCAGCAGCCAAGCTGAAGGCTCTGGGGCCAACGTCCTGACTTTC
TRBJ1-4,TRBV19,NA,NA,CATMSAGTNEKLFF,TGTGCCACCATGAGTGCGGGGACTAATGAAAAACTGTTTTTT
TRBJ2-2,TRBV7-9,TRBD2,NA,CASSPTRLAGGQRNTGELFF,TGTGCCAGCAGCCCAACGAGGCTAGCGGGAGGCCAGAGGAACACCGGGGAGCTGTTTTTT
TRBJ2-7,TRBV20-1,NA,few,CSALGHLGRNGQYF,TGCAGTGCCCTTGGGCACCTCGGTCGCAACGGGCAGTACTTC
TRBJ2-1,TRBV5-1,TRBD1,NA,CASSDPGQGGTVDYNEQFF,TGCGCCAGCAGCGACCCCGGACAGGGGGGGACCGTAGACTACAATGAGCAGTTCTTC
TRBJ1-5,TRBV4-2,NA,few,CASSQEGWQDNQPQHF,TGTGCCAGCAGCCAAGAGGGTTGGCAGGATAATCAGCCCCAGCATTTT
TRBJ2-1,TRBV27,NA,many,CASSLMGFYNEQFF,TGTGCCAGCAGTTTAATGGGGTTCTACAATGAGCAGTTCTTC
TRBJ2-3,TRBV9,NA,NA,CASSVEGRTTDTQYF,TGTGCCAGCAGCGTAGAGGGAAGGACCACAGATACGCAGTATTTT
TRBJ2-3,TRBV11-1,TRBD2,NA,CASSLVLAASTDTQCF,TGTGCCAGCAGCTTAGTTCTAGCGGCTAGCACAGATACGCAGTGTTTT
TRBJ1-2,TRBV20-1,NA,NA,CSGLGRGANYGYTF,TGCAGTGGGCTGGGACGCGGGGCTAACTATGGCTACACCTTC
TRBJ1-2,TRBV28,NA,many,CASSGNYGYTF,TGTGCCAGCAGCGGGAACTATGGCTACACCTTC
TRBJ2-1,TRBV4-1,NA,few,CASSPSQQEHNEQFF,TGCGCCAGCAGCCCTAGCCAACAGGAACACAATGAGCAGTTCTTC
TRBJ2-7,TRBV5-1,NA,many,CASSLVSQSYEQYF,TGCGCCAGCAGCTTGGTGTCCCAATCCTACGAGCAGTACTTC
TRBJ1-2,TRBV18,NA,many,CASSPDRDYGYTF,TGTGCCAGCAGCCCTGACAGAGACTATGGCTACACCTTC
TRBJ1-1,TRBV9,NA,many,CASSVGPGRTEAFF,TGTGCCAGCAGCGTAGGCCCGGGTCGGACTGAAGCTTTCTTT
TRBJ2-1,TRBV5-6,NA,few,CASRHKGVYNEQFF,TGTGCCAGCAGACATAAGGGCGTCTACAATGAGCAGTTCTTC
TRBJ2-1,TRBV19,TRBD2,NA,CASSILRGTSSYNEQFF,TGTGCCAGTAGTATACTCCGGGGGACTAGCTCCTACAATGAGCAGTTCTTC
TRBJ2-5,TRBV5-1,TRBD1,many,CAGSLGTGLRNKETQYF,TGCGCCGGCAGCTTGGGGACAGGCCTGCGGAATAAAGAGACCCAGTACTTC
TRBJ2-7,TRBV7-9,NA,many,CASSLVSGSTYEQYF,TGTGCCAGCAGCTTAGTTAGCGGAAGCACCTACGAGCAGTACTTC
TRBJ1-1,TRBV15,NA,many,CATSRDTLEAFF,TGTGCCACCAGCAGGGACACCCTCGAAGCTTTCTTT
TRBJ2-1,TRBV5-1,TRBD2,few,CASSLVLAGEQFF,TGCGCCAGCAGCTTGGTGTTAGCGGGAGAGCAGTTCTTC
TRBJ2-5,TRBV2,NA,many,CASTLDLKETQYF,TGTGCCAGCACCTTAGACTTAAAAGAGACCCAGTACTTC
TRBJ2-5,TRBV24-1,TRBD2,many,CAIRLAGGPGETQYF,TGTGCCATCCGACTAGCGGGAGGGCCTGGAGAGACCCAGTACTTC
TRBJ2-7,TRBV6-5,NA,many,CASSYEGVSSYEQYF,TGTGCCAGCAGTTACGAGGGAGTGAGCTCCTACGAGCAGTACTTC
TRBJ1-5,TRBV10-3,NA,many,CAISVSGAGHQPQHF,TGTGCCATCAGTGTATCAGGTGCAGGGCATCAGCCCCAGCATTTT
TRBJ2-1,TRBV28,NA,many,CASSLWRTNFQFF,TGTGCCAGCAGTTTATGGCGGACTAACTTTCAGTTCTTC
TRBJ1-5,TRBV7-9,NA,NA,CASSLENGNQPQHF,TGTGCCAGCAGCTTAGAAAACGGCAATCAGCCCCAGCATTTT
TRBJ1-1,TRBV2,NA,many,CASGRVFTGDTEAFF,TGTGCCAGCGGCCGGGTTTTCACGGGGGACACTGAAGCTTTCTTT
TRBJ1-1,TRBV19,NA,few,CASSLGRDLEAFF,TGTGCCAGTAGTTTGGGCAGGGACCTTGAAGCTTTCTTT
TRBJ2-5,TRBV28,NA,NA,CASRTVNQETQYF,TGTGCCAGCAGGACGGTAAACCAAGAGACCCAGTACTTC
TRBJ2-1,TRBV6-5,NA,NA,CASSYIPIPEGINEQFF,TGTGCCAGCAGTTACATCCCTATACCTGAGGGAATAAATGAGCAGTTCTTC
TRBJ2-7,TRBV7-9,TRBD1,many,CASSLLTGASEQYF,TGTGCCAGCAGCTTACTAACAGGGGCCTCTGAGCAGTACTTC
TRBJ1-2,TRBV6-1,TRBD1,many,CASRRQGTNYGYTF,TGTGCCAGCAGACGACAGGGAACTAACTATGGCTACACCTTC
TRBJ1-4,TRBV12-3/TRBV12-4,NA,NA,CASRSQGRLNEKLFF,TGTGCCAGCAGGTCCCAGGGGCGTCTGAATGAAAAACTGTTTTTT
TRBJ2-7,TRBV28,NA,many,CASSLLGGSYEQYF,TGTGCCAGCAGTTTACTAGGCGGTTCCTACGAGCAGTACTTC
TRBJ2-1,TRBV18,NA,many,CASSPVGLPEQFF,TGTGCCAGCTCACCAGTCGGCCTCCCGGAGCAGTTCTTC
TRBJ2-7,TRBV6-2/TRBV6-3,NA,NA,CASSRPRAPSSYEQYF,TGTGCCAGCAGTCGACCGAGGGCCCCTAGCTCCTACGAGCAGTACTTC
TRBJ1-4,TRBV2,NA,many,CASSVGAGWEKLFF,TGTGCCAGCAGTGTTGGCGCAGGGTGGGAAAAACTGTTTTTT
TRBJ1-5,TRBV28,NA,many,CASRATGSSNQPQHF,TGTGCCAGCAGAGCTACAGGGTCGAGCAATCAGCCCCAGCATTTT
TRBJ1-1,TRBV24-1,NA,many,CATSDWGDTEAFF,TGTGCCACCAGTGATTGGGGGGACACTGAAGCTTTCTTT
TRBJ2-7,TRBV5-1,TRBD2,few,CASSFVAGSLGYEQYF,TGCGCCAGCAGCTTTGTAGCGGGATCGCTAGGCTACGAGCAGTACTTC
TRBJ1-2,TRBV20-1,NA,many,CSARSGSSNYGYTF,TGCAGTGCTAGAAGCGGCAGCTCTAACTATGGCTACACCTTC
TRBJ1-2,TRBV2,NA,many,CASSDRGLYYGYTF,TGTGCCAGCAGTGACAGGGGCCTTTACTATGGCTACACCTTC
TRBJ2-4,TRBV6-2/TRBV6-3,NA,many,CASSYTRTQEHF,TGTGCCAGCAGTTACACGAGGACCCAAGAGCACTTC
TRBJ2-7,TRBV5-1,NA,many,CASSRSGSYEQYF,TGCGCCAGCAGTCGATCGGGATCCTACGAGCAGTACTTC
TRBJ2-3,TRBV30,NA,many,CAWSRARTSTDTQYF,TGTGCCTGGAGTAGGGCAAGGACGTCCACAGATACGCAGTATTTT
TRBJ2-3,TRBV4-3,NA,NA,CASSQDRLEGVGTDTQYF,TGCGCCAGCAGCCAAGATAGGTTGGAGGGGGTAGGCACAGATACGCAGTATTTT
TRBJ2-7,TRBV18,TRBD2,few,CASSPGGRSYEQYF,TGTGCCAGCTCACCGGGCGGGAGAAGCTACGAGCAGTACTTC
TRBJ2-3,TRBV18,NA,many,CASSSTGDTQYF,TGTGCCAGCAGCTCCACCGGGGATACGCAGTATTTT
TRBJ2-2,TRBV4-2,TRBD2,NA,CASSPRLTAGVGTGELFF,TGTGCCAGCAGCCCTAGGTTAACGGCGGGAGTAGGGACCGGGGAGCTGTTTTTT
TRBJ2-2,TRBV7-7,TRBD2,few,CASKQGLENTGELFF,TGTGCCAGCAAACAGGGACTAGAGAACACCGGGGAGCTGTTTTTT
TRBJ2-3,TRBV6-9,TRBD2,NA,CASSFGGGADTQYF,TGTGCCAGCAGTTTTGGGGGGGGTGCAGATACGCAGTATTTT